These T cell receptor beta chains were read from a single sample in a study of OX40 agonist ivuxolimab in advanced cancers. Sequencing used immunoSEQ multiplex PCR; TCRdb keeps in-frame clones, though not all of them. The table shows 60,000 or so clones, with under 90% occurring only once. Sequencing was performed on CD4+ or CD8+ T cells sorted from blood, taken in a trial of the OX40 agonist ivuxolimab. Source of these receptors: an adult with an advanced solid tumor such as melanoma, head and neck, liver or kidney cancer. The CDR3 runs from the conserved cysteine through the conserved F or W. A D gene is named only where the DNA matches it firmly. Part of the rows lack a size; the others show once, few, many or a class for expanded clones.

J gene: TRBJ2-3
clone size: NA
V gene: TRBV7-2
D gene: TRBD2
CDR3 DNA: TGTGCCAGCAGCCCCGGGAGGGTTGGCACAGATACGCAGTATTTT
CDR3 protein: CASSPGRVGTDTQYF

J gene: TRBJ1-2
clone size: NA
V gene: TRBV27
D gene: NA
CDR3 DNA: TGTGCCAGCAAGGCAGGGTTTTACGTGGAATATGGCTACACCTTC
CDR3 protein: CASKAGFYVEYGYTF

J gene: TRBJ1-1
clone size: NA
V gene: TRBV27
D gene: NA
CDR3 DNA: TGTGCCAGCAGTGCACAGGCGGCATACACTGAAGCTTTCTTT
CDR3 protein: CASSAQAAYTEAFF

J gene: TRBJ1-5
clone size: NA
V gene: TRBV28
D gene: NA
CDR3 DNA: TGTGCCAGCAGTTTGGGGGGGAGCAATCAGCCCCAGCATTTT
CDR3 protein: CASSLGGSNQPQHF

J gene: TRBJ2-7
clone size: NA
V gene: TRBV7-9
D gene: TRBD2
CDR3 DNA: TGTGCCAGCACCCGACTAGCGGCCTCCTACGAGCAGTACTTC
CDR3 protein: CASTRLAASYEQYF

J gene: TRBJ1-4
clone size: few
V gene: TRBV11-2
D gene: TRBD1
CDR3 DNA: TGTGCCAGCAGCCCCGGCGACAGGGCGCTAAATGAAAAACTGTTTTTT
CDR3 protein: CASSPGDRALNEKLFF

J gene: TRBJ2-7
clone size: NA
V gene: TRBV6-4
D gene: TRBD2
CDR3 DNA: TGTGCCAGCAGTTCTATAGCGGGAGGGTCCTACGAGCAGTACTTC
CDR3 protein: CASSSIAGGSYEQYF

J gene: TRBJ2-1
clone size: NA
V gene: TRBV18
D gene: TRBD1
CDR3 DNA: TGTGCCAGCTCACTTGGGACAGGGGACGAGCAGTTCTTC
CDR3 protein: CASSLGTGDEQFF

J gene: TRBJ2-5
clone size: NA
V gene: TRBV10-1
D gene: NA
CDR3 DNA: TGCGCCAGCACCGAACGCCCAGACAGGGAGACCCAGTACTTC
CDR3 protein: CASTERPDRETQYF

J gene: TRBJ1-1
clone size: NA
V gene: TRBV11-3
D gene: NA
CDR3 DNA: TGTGCCAGCAGCTTAGGAGTCGGTAACATGAACACTGAAGCTTTCTTT
CDR3 protein: CASSLGVGNMNTEAFF

J gene: TRBJ2-3
clone size: NA
V gene: TRBV27
D gene: NA
CDR3 DNA: TGTGCCAGCAGGGGACTGGTGGGTACAGATACGCAGTATTTT
CDR3 protein: CASRGLVGTDTQYF

J gene: TRBJ1-6
clone size: NA
V gene: TRBV11-1
D gene: NA
CDR3 DNA: TGTGCCAGCAGCTTGGAGAGCTCCTATAATTCACCCCTCCACTTT
CDR3 protein: CASSLESSYNSPLHF

J gene: TRBJ1-1
clone size: once
V gene: TRBV19
D gene: NA
CDR3 DNA: TGTGCCAGTACCCTCGGCGGGGGGCCAATGAGGGGCACTGAAGCTTTCTTT
CDR3 protein: CASTLGGGPMRGTEAFF

J gene: TRBJ2-1
clone size: NA
V gene: TRBV30
D gene: TRBD1
CDR3 DNA: TGTGCCTGGGGACAGGGGAGCCATGAGCAGTTCTTC
CDR3 protein: CAWGQGSHEQFF

J gene: TRBJ2-5
clone size: NA
V gene: TRBV19
D gene: NA
CDR3 DNA: TGTGCCAGTAGCGAAGCAGGGGGGGAGACCCAGTACTTC
CDR3 protein: CASSEAGGETQYF

J gene: TRBJ2-3
clone size: NA
V gene: TRBV30
D gene: NA
CDR3 DNA: TGTGCCTGGATAGCAGCGACACACACAGATACGCAGTATTTT
CDR3 protein: CAWIAATHTDTQYF

J gene: TRBJ1-5
clone size: medium-sized
V gene: TRBV7-2
D gene: NA
CDR3 DNA: TGTGCCAGCAGCTTAGATGGAGGGAAGCATCAGCCCCAGCATTTT
CDR3 protein: CASSLDGGKHQPQHF

J gene: TRBJ1-1
clone size: NA
V gene: TRBV5-1
D gene: TRBD1
CDR3 DNA: TGCGCCAGCAGCTCTCCGGGACAGTACGAAGAAGCTTTCTTT
CDR3 protein: CASSSPGQYEEAFF

J gene: TRBJ2-3
clone size: NA
V gene: TRBV6-5
D gene: NA
CDR3 DNA: TGTGCCACCACCTTGGGGGGCCCGGCAGATACGCAGTATTTT
CDR3 protein: CATTLGGPADTQYF

J gene: TRBJ2-7
clone size: NA
V gene: TRBV4-1
D gene: TRBD2
CDR3 DNA: TGCGCCAGCAGCCAAGCGAGCGGGAGGAATCTCTACGAGCAGTACTTC
CDR3 protein: CASSQASGRNLYEQYF

J gene: TRBJ2-7
clone size: NA
V gene: TRBV18
D gene: NA
CDR3 DNA: TGTGCCAGCTCCCCAACTCCGTCCTACTACGAGCAGTACTTC
CDR3 protein: CASSPTPSYYEQYF

J gene: TRBJ1-1
clone size: NA
V gene: TRBV4-1
D gene: NA
CDR3 DNA: TGCGCCAGCAGCCACCTCTTAAACGGAGGGAACACTGAAGCTTTCTTT
CDR3 protein: CASSHLLNGGNTEAFF

J gene: TRBJ2-6
clone size: once
V gene: TRBV5-4
D gene: TRBD1
CDR3 DNA: TGTGCCAGCAGCCCCAGGGGGTTGAGCTCTGGGGCCAACGTCCTGACTTTC
CDR3 protein: CASSPRGLSSGANVLTF

J gene: TRBJ2-7
clone size: NA
V gene: TRBV28
D gene: NA
CDR3 DNA: TGTGCCAGCAGTTTTGAAACAGGACGCTCCTACGAGCAGTACTTC
CDR3 protein: CASSFETGRSYEQYF

J gene: TRBJ1-1
clone size: once
V gene: TRBV11-2
D gene: NA
CDR3 DNA: TGTGCCAGCAGCCCGAGGGCCCTGAACACTGAAGCTTTCTTT
CDR3 protein: CASSPRALNTEAFF

J gene: TRBJ2-5
clone size: NA
V gene: TRBV29-1
D gene: TRBD1
CDR3 DNA: TGCAGCGAAAGACAGGGACGGGAGACCCAGTACTTC
CDR3 protein: CSERQGRETQYF

J gene: TRBJ2-3
clone size: NA
V gene: TRBV27
D gene: NA
CDR3 DNA: TGTGCCAGCAGTCCCCTCCTAGCCCCCTTCACAGATACGCAGTATTTT
CDR3 protein: CASSPLLAPFTDTQYF

J gene: TRBJ2-1
clone size: NA
V gene: TRBV18
D gene: TRBD2
CDR3 DNA: TGTGCCAGCTCACCAGGACTAGCGCGTTACAATGAGCAGTTCTTC
CDR3 protein: CASSPGLARYNEQFF

J gene: TRBJ1-1
clone size: once
V gene: TRBV7-8
D gene: NA
CDR3 DNA: TGTGCCAGTGGACCGACAGCTCCTAACACTGAAGCTTTCTTT
CDR3 protein: CASGPTAPNTEAFF

J gene: TRBJ2-1
clone size: NA
V gene: TRBV19
D gene: TRBD2
CDR3 DNA: TGTGCCAGTAGTATAGATCGACCGGGACTAGCCTCCTACAATGAGCAGTTCTTC
CDR3 protein: CASSIDRPGLASYNEQFF

J gene: TRBJ2-5
clone size: NA
V gene: TRBV23-1
D gene: NA
CDR3 DNA: TGCGCCAGCAGTCAATCGTTAGGAGAGAGAGAAGAGACCCAGTACTTC
CDR3 protein: CASSQSLGEREETQYF

J gene: TRBJ2-7
clone size: NA
V gene: TRBV7-8
D gene: TRBD1
CDR3 DNA: TGTGCCAGCAGCTTACATCCGACAACAGGGGGCGGGTACGAGCAGTACTTC
CDR3 protein: CASSLHPTTGGGYEQYF

J gene: TRBJ2-3
clone size: NA
V gene: TRBV5-1
D gene: TRBD2
CDR3 DNA: TGCGCCAGCAGCCCCCTGGCGGGGGGGCCCCCAGATACGCAGTATTTT
CDR3 protein: CASSPLAGGPPDTQYF

J gene: TRBJ2-5
clone size: NA
V gene: TRBV9
D gene: NA
CDR3 DNA: TGTGCCAGCAGCGTAGGGGGGGCCCCCCGGGAGACCCAGTACTTC
CDR3 protein: CASSVGGAPRETQYF

J gene: TRBJ1-2
clone size: NA
V gene: TRBV29-1
D gene: NA
CDR3 DNA: TGCGGCGCTGAAGGTGGCAGCGTGAACTTTGGCTACACCTTC
CDR3 protein: CGAEGGSVNFGYTF